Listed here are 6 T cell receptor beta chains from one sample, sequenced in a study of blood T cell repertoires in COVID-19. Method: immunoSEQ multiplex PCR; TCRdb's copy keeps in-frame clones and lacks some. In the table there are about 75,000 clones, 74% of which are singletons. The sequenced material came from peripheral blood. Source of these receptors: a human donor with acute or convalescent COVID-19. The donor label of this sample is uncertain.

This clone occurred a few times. In DNA, the CDR3 is TGTGCCAGCAGCTTGGGACTAGCGGGGCGCAATGAGCAGTTCTTC. This sequence encodes CASSLGLAGRNEQFF. The J gene is TRBJ2-1, the V gene TRBV5-4; 11 nucleotides line up with TRBD2. Germline CDR1 reads SGHNT; CDR2 reads YYREEE (reference sequence). J gave up 6 bases and V 0 bases, and 2 bases lay outside the gene matches. This CDR3 contains 15 residues.

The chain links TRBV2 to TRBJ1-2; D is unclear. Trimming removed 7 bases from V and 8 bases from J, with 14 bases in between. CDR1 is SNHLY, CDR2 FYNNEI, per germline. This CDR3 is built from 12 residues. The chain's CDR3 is CASNNLMVGYTF. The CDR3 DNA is TGTGCCAGCAACAACCTCATGGTGGGCTACACCTTC.

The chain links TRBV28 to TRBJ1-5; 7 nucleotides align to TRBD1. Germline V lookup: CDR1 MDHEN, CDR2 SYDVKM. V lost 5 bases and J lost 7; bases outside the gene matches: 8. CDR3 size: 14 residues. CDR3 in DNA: TGTGCCAGCAGTCCGGGAGGGGGCGGACAGCCCCAGCATTTT. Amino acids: CASSPGGGGQPQHF.

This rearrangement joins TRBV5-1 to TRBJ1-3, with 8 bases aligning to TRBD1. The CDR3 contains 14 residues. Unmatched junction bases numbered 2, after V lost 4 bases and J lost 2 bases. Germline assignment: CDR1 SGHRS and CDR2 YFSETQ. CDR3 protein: CASSQTGAGNTIYF. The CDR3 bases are TGCGCCAGCAGCCAGACAGGGGCTGGAAACACCATATATTTT.

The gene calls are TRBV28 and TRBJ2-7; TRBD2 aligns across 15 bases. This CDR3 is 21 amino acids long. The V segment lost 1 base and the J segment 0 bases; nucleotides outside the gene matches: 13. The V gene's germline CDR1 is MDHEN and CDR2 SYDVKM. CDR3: CASSLSYGRGLAGGRSYEQYF. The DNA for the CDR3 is TGTGCCAGCAGTTTATCCTATGGGAGGGGACTAGCGGGAGGCCGCTCCTACGAGCAGTACTTC.

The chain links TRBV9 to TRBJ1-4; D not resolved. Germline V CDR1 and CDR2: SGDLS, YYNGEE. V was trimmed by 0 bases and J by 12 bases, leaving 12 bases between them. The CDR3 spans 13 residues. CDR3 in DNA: TGTGCCAGCAGCGTAGCGCTAGGAGAAGAACTGTTTTTT. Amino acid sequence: CASSVALGEELFF. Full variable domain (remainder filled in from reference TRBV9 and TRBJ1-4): DSGVTQTPKHLITATGQRVTLRCSPRSGDLSVYWYQQSLDQGLQFLIQYYNGEERAKGNILERFSAQQFPDLHSELNLSSLELGDSALYFCASSVALGEELFFGSGTQLSVL.